Included here is one T cell receptor beta chain sequence, with context. This clonotype was observed a handful of times. Its target antigen remains unknown. It has no much larger one-base neighbor in the sample; base qualities were not kept. The run used an Illumina HiSeq 2500. Quantitative 5'-RACE with molecular barcodes was used to prepare TCR beta libraries. Per the authors' processing: To identify disease-linked TCR variants, a new computational method was used, one built on a probabilistic model of VDJ rearrangement. TCRdb applied fastp at Q25 and MiXCR to the public reads, then kept only in-frame beta chains. Entries that share a CDR3 protein sequence are merged under the most common genes and DNA. TCRdb's processing, not the study's, gives the V and J calls here. The sample records 300,000 to 400,000 distinct CDR3 sequences, approximately 22% of which are singletons. The top ten clonotypes cover under 15% of the sample.

This entry is derived from a study of CD8 T cells in ankylosing spondylitis (dated by TCRdb to 2015 to 2018). Turning to the overall study: The study profiled T cell receptor beta repertoires in healthy donors and ankylosing spondylitis patients to find disease-linked TCR variants. The full study cohort comprised approximately 23 ankylosing spondylitis patients and 110 or so healthy donors. Peripheral blood samples were taken, and synovial fluid was additionally collected from ankylosing spondylitis patients.

The research as a whole found: Blood from ankylosing spondylitis patients appeared to be characterized by a TCR beta motif made up of under 10 highly homologous amino acid variants. The disease-linked clones had a CD8+ phenotype and were found at relatively low frequencies in peripheral blood. Some motif variants had previously been reported in the synovial fluid and blood of reactive arthritis patients, which suggests shared mechanisms of disease initiation. The disease-linked clones were reported to be significantly enriched in matched synovial fluid samples from ankylosing spondylitis patients.

For CDR1 and CDR2, the germline V gene lists SGDLS and YYNGEE. Including cysteine and phenylalanine, the CDR3 has 19 amino acids. Only the CDR3 portion is preserved as DNA: 57 bases, with reading frame beginning at the first base. At the junction V is shortened by 3 bases and J by 2 bases; bases outside the gene matches: 15. The source of this sequence is a male donor with ankylosing spondylitis or in good health (not recorded which). Recombination connected TRBV9 to TRBJ2-1, and 9 junctional nucleotides match TRBD2. The sample consisted of blood, either unsorted or a sorted T cell fraction (not recorded which). The CDR3 region: CASSAPPALAGGPYNEQFF. The DNA sequence is given as TGTGCCAGCAGCGCACCCCCTGCCCTTGCGGGGGGGCCCTACAATGAGCAGTTCTTC.